The 28 T cell receptor beta chains reported below all come from one sample, sequenced in a study of T cells in Graves' hyperthyroidism and ophthalmopathy. Template material for amplifying TCR beta CDR3 regions consisted of RNA transcripts. Primed by the HTBI set, a first-round RT-PCR was run on the TCR CDR3. TCRdb reanalysed the multiplex PCR reads using MiXCR and keeps one entry per CDR3 protein. Of about 520,000 distinct CDR3 sequences in the sample, 24% are singletons; the top ten hold approximately 10%. Sequencing was done on a sample of blood. The origin of the receptors is a woman aged 25 to 39 with Graves' ophthalmopathy.

The table lists this clonotype with many counts. This chain links TRBV2 with TRBJ2-7, with D maybe TRBD1 (6 bases). CDR1 SNHLY and CDR2 FYNNEI come from the germline V gene. CDR3 size: 13 residues. V was clipped by 7 bases and J by 1 base, with 11 bases between them. The CDR3 DNA sequence: TGTGCCAGCAAGACAGGAGTATCCTACGAGCAGTACTTC. Protein sequence: CASKTGVSYEQYF.

CDR3 nucleotides: TGCAGTGCTAGGGCCCTAGAGGGACAGGGCTACGAGCAGTACTTC. Its protein is CSARALEGQGYEQYF. The V and J genes are TRBV20-1 and TRBJ2-7; 9 bases agree with TRBD1. V shed 3 bases, J shed 3 bases, and the junction held 9 bases outside the gene matches. The CDR3 sequence is 15 residues long. CDR1 is DFQATT and CDR2 is SNEGSKA in the germline V gene (reference sequence).

This clonotype was picked up a small number of times. The chain links TRBV13 to TRBJ2-5; 7 bases align to TRBD2. The germline V gene encodes CDR1 PRHDT and CDR2 FYEKMQ (reference sequence). CDR3 size: 18 residues. V lost 4 bases to trimming and J lost 0 bases; unmatched junction nucleotides: 14. CDR3 DNA: TGTGCCAGCAGCTCACAGCGGGGCGGGATGCCGTACCAAGAGACCCAGTACTTC. This translates into CASSSQRGGMPYQETQYF.

This clonotype was recorded many times. This chain connects TRBV2 to TRBJ1-5; D may be TRBD1 (6 bases). Germline V gene lookup returns CDR1 SNHLY and CDR2 FYNNEI. Trimming removed 4 bases from V and 4 bases from J, with 11 bases in between. This CDR3 comprises 14 residues. The chain's CDR3 is CASSGYQGNQPQHF. In DNA, the CDR3 is TGTGCCAGCAGTGGTTACCAGGGGAATCAGCCCCAGCATTTT.

The genes are TRBV10-3 and TRBJ2-7; tentatively, D is TRBD1 (5 bases). Per germline, CDR1 ENHRY and CDR2 SYGVKD. V was trimmed by 0 bases and J by 3 bases, leaving 9 bases between them. The CDR3 spans 14 residues. CDR3 sequence reads: CAISESRGGYEQYF. CDR3 in DNA: TGTGCCATCAGTGAGTCAAGGGGCGGCTACGAGCAGTACTTC.

The chain has TRBV20-1 and TRBJ1-5, with 8 nucleotides matching TRBD1. J was trimmed by 2 bases and V by 0 bases; bases with no gene match: 12. CDR3 length equals 18 residues. Germline CDR1 is DFQATT and CDR2 is SNEGSKA (reference sequence). The CDR3 sequence: CSARDGTGGRIGNQPQHF. In nucleotides, the CDR3 is TGCAGTGCTAGAGACGGAACAGGGGGTCGGATTGGCAATCAGCCCCAGCATTTT.

The table lists this clonotype with many counts. This CDR3 reads CSANGGAAGELFF. For the CDR3, the DNA is TGCAGTGCTAATGGGGGGGCAGCCGGGGAGCTGTTTTTT. This chain joins TRBV20-1 and TRBJ2-2, with D possibly being TRBD2 (7 bases). This CDR3 region has 13 residues. Trimming pared 4 bases from V and 6 bases from J, leaving 12 bases between. Germline CDR1 reads DFQATT; CDR2 reads SNEGSKA (reference sequence).

The chain joins TRBV2 to TRBJ2-7; 7 bases align to TRBD1. CDR3 length: 13 amino acids. Germline CDR1 and CDR2: SNHLY and FYNNEI. V shed 11 bases, J shed 2 bases, and the junction held 9 bases outside the gene matches. CDR3 residues: CASQGDLTYEQYF. Written as DNA, the CDR3 is TGTGCCTCCCAGGGGGATCTAACCTACGAGCAGTACTTC.

The chain couples TRBV6-1 to TRBJ1-3; 9 nucleotides match TRBD1. The germline gives CDR1 MNHNS, CDR2 SASEGT. With 8 bases clipped from V and 0 bases from J, the junction kept 5 bases outside the gene matches. This CDR3 contains 15 residues. CDR3 loop: CASGTGSRSGNTIYF. Written as DNA, the CDR3 is TGTGCCAGCGGGACAGGGTCCCGCTCTGGAAACACCATATATTTT.

This clonotype was recorded a few times. Since a much larger clone is just one base distant, this may be a read error. The chain recombines TRBV10-3 with TRBJ2-7; 7 bases are shared with TRBD1. CDR1 ENHRY and CDR2 SYGVKD come from the germline V gene. The CDR3 is 17 amino acids. Germline trimming cut 0 bases from V and 0 bases from J; bases unmatched to any gene: 8. In DNA, the CDR3 is TGTGCCATCAGTGAGTCTCCTCGGACAGGTAACTCCTACGAGCAGTACTTC. It is translated as CAISESPRTGNSYEQYF.

In its sample, this clonotype was seen many times. The chain recombines TRBV12-3 or TRBV12-4 with TRBJ2-5; TRBD1 matches 7 bases. The V and J ends lost 3 bases and 1 base, in that order; junction bases with no gene match: 2. This CDR3 has 14 amino acids. CDR3 sequence (DNA): TGTGCCAGCAGTTTCGGGGACAGCCAAGAGACCCAGTACTTC. Its translation: CASSFGDSQETQYF.

This clonotype has only a few counts. The CDR3 DNA reads TGTGCCAGCAGTGACGCTGGGGGCAATCAGCCCCAGCATTTT. Protein product: CASSDAGGNQPQHF. The V gene is TRBV2, the J gene TRBJ1-5; D is uncertain. CDR3 length: 14 amino acids. V lost 3 bases, J lost 2 bases, and 8 bases lay in between. Germline assignment: CDR1 SNHLY and CDR2 FYNNEI.

This clonotype appeared a few times. The chain is built from TRBV6-2 or TRBV6-3 and TRBJ2-7; 13 nucleotides line up with TRBD2. In germline, CDR1 is MNHEY, CDR2 SVGEGT. CDR3 length equals 18 residues. Trimming removed 7 bases from V and 0 bases from J; junction bases left unmatched: 12. CDR3 in DNA: TGTGCCAGCACCGTAAGGACTAGCGGGGGACACCGCTCCTACGAGCAGTACTTC. Translating it yields CASTVRTSGGHRSYEQYF.

This clonotype was found many times. This rearrangement joins TRBV6-5 to TRBJ2-7; maybe TRBD1 (6 bases). Germline lookup yields CDR1 MNHEY and CDR2 SVGAGI. V gave up 5 bases and J gave up 1 base, with 15 bases separating them. The CDR3 covers 15 residues. The DNA for the CDR3 is TGTGCCAGCAGTCCCACGGACAGCCTGTCCTACGAGCAGTACTTC. Encoded protein: CASSPTDSLSYEQYF.

Many counts were recorded for this clonotype. The chain carries TRBV20-1 and TRBJ2-7, with D possibly being TRBD1 or TRBD2 (5 bases each). Trimming removed 5 bases from V and 2 bases from J, with 16 bases in between. Germline assignment: CDR1 DFQATT and CDR2 SNEGSKA (reference sequence). This CDR3 contains 14 residues. The CDR3 reads CSAGLTGNPYEQYF. CDR3 coding DNA: TGCAGTGCTGGACTTACAGGTAACCCCTACGAGCAGTACTTC.

This clonotype occurred many times. The V call is TRBV11-3, the J call TRBJ1-3; no clear D. The V end was cut by 1 base, the J end by 3 bases, with 13 bases between. The CDR3 covers 16 residues. Germline V gives CDR1 SGHNT, CDR2 YENEEA. The CDR3 reads CASSLGVGRYGNTIYF. In DNA, the CDR3 is TGTGCCAGCAGCTTAGGGGTAGGGAGATATGGAAACACCATATATTTT.

This clonotype was counted ten times or more. The V call is TRBV28, the J call TRBJ1-6, with TRBD1 matching 7 bases. The CDR3 extends over 14 amino acids. The germline V gene has CDR1 MDHEN and CDR2 SYDVKM. Trimming took 6 bases from V and 5 from J; bases not matched to a gene: 4. The CDR3 DNA sequence: TGTGCCAGCAGCATAGGACAGGATAATTCACCCCTCCACTTT. It yields the protein CASSIGQDNSPLHF.

This chain links TRBV5-6 with TRBJ2-7; maybe TRBD1 (6 bases). The germline V gene has CDR1 SGHDT and CDR2 YYEEEE. CDR3 length equals 13 residues. Trimming took off 4 bases at V and 3 bases at J, with 11 bases between the two ends. The CDR3 loop reads CASSGDRHYEQYF. The CDR3 nucleotides are TGTGCCAGCAGCGGAGACAGGCACTACGAGCAGTACTTC.

This clonotype was counted only a few times. This chain links TRBV19 with TRBJ2-5; 13 nucleotides line up with TRBD2. The V gene's germline CDR1 is LNHDA and CDR2 SQIVND (reference sequence). CDR3 length equals 15 residues. Trimming at V came to 5 bases and at J to 7 bases, leaving 7 bases not matched to a gene. The CDR3 is CASSHTSGGVGTQYF. The CDR3 DNA is TGTGCCAGTAGTCATACTAGCGGGGGGGTAGGGACCCAGTACTTC.

At least ten counts were recorded for this clonotype. The CDR3 sequence: CASSLQGTNEQFF. The DNA of the CDR3 is TGTGCCAGCAGTTTACAGGGAACCAATGAGCAGTTCTTC. This chain connects TRBV28 to TRBJ2-1, with D perhaps matching TRBD1 (5 bases). V lost 2 bases and J lost 6, with 8 bases in between. Germline V gives CDR1 MDHEN, CDR2 SYDVKM. This CDR3 is built from 13 residues.

This clonotype showed up just once. The chain recombines TRBV20-1 with TRBJ2-7; the D gene is possibly TRBD2 (5 bases). V lost 5 bases and J 4 bases, leaving 12 bases between the germline ends. The CDR3 sequence is 12 residues long. Germline V gene sequence: CDR1 DFQATT, CDR2 SNEGSKA (reference sequence). The CDR3 region has the DNA TGCAGTGCTCACGGACGGACTTACGAGCAGTACTTC. Its translation is CSAHGRTYEQYF.

This chain connects TRBV18 to TRBJ1-5; D is possibly TRBD1 (5 bases). V lost 4 bases and J 5 bases, leaving 15 bases between the germline ends. CDR1 and CDR2 (germline): KGHSH, LQKENI. The CDR3 has 15 residues. CDR3 DNA sequence: TGTGCCAGCTCACGGGACGGTTTAGCGGATCAGCCCCAGCATTTT. It translates to CASSRDGLADQPQHF.

The CDR3, as DNA: TGTGCCAGCAGTCCCCAGACTAGCGGGAGTTCCCTCGAGCAGTACTTC. Translating gives CASSPQTSGSSLEQYF. The chain joins TRBV6-1 to TRBJ2-7; 12 positions agree with TRBD2. After removal of 5 bases from V and 6 bases from J, the junction contained 11 bases not matched to a gene. Per the germline V gene, CDR1 is MNHNS and CDR2 is SASEGT. CDR3 length: 16 residues.

This clonotype was picked up a small number of times. V usage is TRBV12-3 or TRBV12-4 and J usage is TRBJ1-5, with D maybe TRBD1 (6 bases). V lost 4 bases and J 2 bases, leaving 12 bases between the germline ends. The CDR3 has 15 amino acids. The CDR3, as DNA: TGTGCCAGCAGTTCAAGGGACATCGGCAATCAGCCCCAGCATTTT. Translation gives CASSSRDIGNQPQHF.

In this sample, this clonotype turned up many times. This CDR3 is CSARRGGADSNQPQHF. The CDR3 DNA follows: TGCAGTGCTAGGAGAGGTGGGGCGGATAGCAATCAGCCCCAGCATTTT. The chain is built from TRBV20-1 and TRBJ1-5, with D tentatively TRBD1 (5 bases). V lost 3 bases to trimming and J lost 0 bases, with 15 bases between them. The germline V gene has CDR1 DFQATT and CDR2 SNEGSKA (reference sequence). This CDR3 has 16 amino acids.

This clonotype was observed at least ten times. The V and J genes are TRBV12-3 or TRBV12-4 and TRBJ2-5; TRBD1 or TRBD2 may be the D gene (6 bases each). This CDR3 region has 14 residues. Trimming pared 6 bases from V and 5 bases from J, leaving 16 bases between. The chain's CDR3 is CASRSSGARETQYF. CDR3 bases: TGTGCCAGCAGGTCTTCGGGGGCGCGGGAGACCCAGTACTTC.

This clonotype was recorded many times. The J gene is TRBJ2-2, the V gene TRBV11-1; D is undetermined. This CDR3 is built from 17 residues. Germline lookup yields CDR1 SGHAT and CDR2 FQDESV (reference sequence). Trimming cost V 1 base and J 2 bases, with 14 bases left between them. The CDR3 sequence: CASSLGSVGKNTGELFF. DNA of the CDR3: TGTGCCAGCAGCTTAGGAAGCGTGGGCAAAAACACCGGGGAGCTGTTTTTT.

On this clonotype itself: A much bigger clone sits one base away, suggesting this may be a read error. The chain is built from TRBV6-2 or TRBV6-3 and TRBJ2-7; D is perhaps TRBD1 (6 bases). The CDR3 is made up of 14 amino acids. The germline CDR1 and CDR2 sequences are MNHEY and SVGEGT. Here the CDR3 DNA reads TGTGCCAGCAAGTTCGGGACACCCGCCTACGAGCAGTGCTTC. Its protein is CASKFGTPAYEQCF.